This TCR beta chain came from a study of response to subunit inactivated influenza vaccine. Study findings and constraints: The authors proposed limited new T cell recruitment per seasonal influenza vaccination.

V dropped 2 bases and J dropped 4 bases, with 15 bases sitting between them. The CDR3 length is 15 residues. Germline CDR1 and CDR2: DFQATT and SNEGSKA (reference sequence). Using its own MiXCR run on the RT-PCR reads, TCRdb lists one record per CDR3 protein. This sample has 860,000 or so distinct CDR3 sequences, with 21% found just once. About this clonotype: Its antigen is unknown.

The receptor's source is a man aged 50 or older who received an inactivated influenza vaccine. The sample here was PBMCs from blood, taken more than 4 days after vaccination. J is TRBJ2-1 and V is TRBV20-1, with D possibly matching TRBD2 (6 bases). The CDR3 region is CSARWVGGGYNEQFF. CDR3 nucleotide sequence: TGCAGTGCTAGATGGGTGGGAGGAGGTTACAATGAGCAGTTCTTC.